The clone carrying this T cell receptor (beta chain) was counted a few times. What it recognizes is unknown. This sample was included in a study of early T cells in non-severe SARS-CoV-2 infection. On the study more broadly: Investigators sequenced bulk RNA drawn from unsorted whole blood, and chains remained unpaired. Study conclusions and caveats: VDJdb-based matching was biased toward anti-spike CD8 responses and missed private and CD4 specificities.

Per the germline V gene, CDR1 is LGHNA and CDR2 is YSLEER. This CDR3 has 15 amino acids. V gave up 2 bases and J gave up 10 bases; unmatched junction bases: 9. Unique molecular identifiers (one per individual cDNA molecule) were attached. TCRdb analysed the 5' RACE reads with MiXCR anew, one entry per CDR3 protein. The sample holds around 56,000 distinct CDR3 sequences; roughly 7.8% are singletons and the top ten take under 12%. The genes are TRBV4-3 and TRBJ1-4; TRBD1 aligns across 8 bases. The material sequenced was whole blood, taken at baseline. The source of this sequence is an adult who was a healthcare worker with PCR-confirmed SARS-CoV-2 infection or an uninfected control (not recorded which). CDR3 nucleotides: TGCGCCAGCAGCCAACAGGGGGCTATGTCAGGAAAACTGTTTTTT. Protein sequence: CASSQQGAMSGKLFF.